This TCR beta chain was sequenced during a study of low-dose radiotherapy and immunotherapy resistance in tumors. Background on the study: Intravenous cyclophosphamide at 200 mg/m2 preceded radiation and immunotherapy by one day, every two weeks. On cycle 1 day 1, patients started four cycles of oral aspirin 300 mg daily.

The germline CDR1 and CDR2 sequences are MNHEY and SVGAGI. The length of the CDR3 is 14 residues. After removal of 5 bases from V and 10 bases from J, the junction contained 7 bases not matched to a gene. In regard to this clonotype: This probably arose from a read error, given a far larger clone one base away.

As to time point: before trial treatment. A constant-region primer paired with the V-primer adapter amplified TCRs over about 19 PCR cycles. mRNA isolates were amplified via in vitro transcription. Each CDR3 protein is one row after TCRdb ran MiXCR on the reads. The sample records about 50,000 distinct CDR3 sequences, approximately 10% being singletons. The input for sequencing was PBMCs, taken before treatment. This TCR derives from a female donor with ovarian cancer. V and J are TRBV6-5 and TRBJ2-1; 11 bases align to TRBD1. CDR3 sequence reads: CASSHGQGAYEQFF. The CDR3 nucleotides read TGTGCCAGCAGTCACGGACAGGGGGCCTACGAGCAGTTCTTC.